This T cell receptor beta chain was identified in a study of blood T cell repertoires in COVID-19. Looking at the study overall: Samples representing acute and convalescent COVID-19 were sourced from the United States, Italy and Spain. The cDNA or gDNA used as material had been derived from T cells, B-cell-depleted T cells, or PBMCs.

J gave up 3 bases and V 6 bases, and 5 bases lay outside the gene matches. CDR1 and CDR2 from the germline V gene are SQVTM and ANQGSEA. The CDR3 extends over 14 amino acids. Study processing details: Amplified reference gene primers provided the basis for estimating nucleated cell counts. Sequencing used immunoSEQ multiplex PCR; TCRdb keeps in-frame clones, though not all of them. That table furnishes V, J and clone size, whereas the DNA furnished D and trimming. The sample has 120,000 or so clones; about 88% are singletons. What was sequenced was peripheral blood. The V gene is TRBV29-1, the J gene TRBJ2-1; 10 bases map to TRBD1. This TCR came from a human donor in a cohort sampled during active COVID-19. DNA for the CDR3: TGCAGCGTCAACCGGGACAGGGGCTACAATGAGCAGTTCTTC. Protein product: CSVNRDRGYNEQFF.